This T cell receptor beta chain was observed in a study of shared clonotypes between healthy human individuals. A CD45RA-negative memory subset and a CD45RA+ naive subset were separated from the CD4+ cells. On sorted subsets, replicate PCRs used 200 to 250 ng DNA, or around 30,000 T cell genomes. Some clones are missing from TCRdb's copy, which holds only in-frame ones; the method was immunoSEQ multiplex PCR. Among millions of clones, roughly 96% were seen once, and the ten largest hold 0.13%. The specimen was naive CD4+ T cells sorted from blood. As to subset: CD45RA+ positively selected. The origin of this receptor is a man between 18 and 35 years old in good health.

The CDR3 loop is CASSRQGQRPFF. As DNA, the CDR3 is TGTGCCAGCAGCAGACAGGGGCAGCGGCCTTTCTTT. The chain carries TRBV5-6 and TRBJ1-1; 8 positions agree with TRBD1. The junction had 8 bases not matched to a gene; V was cut back by 4 bases and J by 12 bases. Germline V gives CDR1 SGHDT, CDR2 YYEEEE. The CDR3 has 12 amino acids.